These T cell receptor beta chains were read from a single sample in a study of OX40 agonist ivuxolimab in advanced cancers. Libraries were prepared by immunoSEQ multiplex PCR; TCRdb keeps only in-frame clonotypes and omits some of them. Counted here are about 96,000 clones, roughly 88% occurring once; the ten biggest clones make up roughly 1.6%. The input for sequencing was CD4+ or CD8+ T cells sorted from blood, taken in a trial of the OX40 agonist ivuxolimab. Receptors originate from an adult with an advanced solid tumor such as melanoma, head and neck, liver or kidney cancer. Each CDR3 is given with its conserved first and last residue. A D gene is named only where the DNA matches it firmly. Clone size is not always given. Where it is, it says once, few, many or a class for expanded clones.

V: TRBV5-6; D: -; J: TRBJ1-3; size: -; length: 17; CDR3: CASSLGQGFPSGNTIYF; DNA: TGTGCCAGCAGCTTGGGGCAGGGATTCCCCTCTGGAAACACCATATATTTT
V: TRBV25-1; D: -; J: TRBJ2-6; size: -; length: 13; CDR3: CASTTGGANVLTF; DNA: TGTGCCAGCACCACCGGTGGGGCCAACGTCCTGACTTTC
V: TRBV11-2; D: -; J: TRBJ2-3; size: -; length: 15; CDR3: CASSFGGLSTDTQYF; DNA: TGTGCCAGCAGCTTTGGTGGCTTAAGCACAGATACGCAGTATTTT
V: TRBV6-5; D: -; J: TRBJ2-7; size: -; length: 14; CDR3: CASSSTGNPYEQYF; DNA: TGTGCCAGCAGTTCTACAGGGAATCCCTACGAGCAGTACTTC
V: TRBV19; D: TRBD2; J: TRBJ2-1; size: -; length: 13; CDR3: CASSSGRAGEQFF; DNA: TGTGCCAGCAGTAGCGGGAGGGCCGGGGAGCAGTTCTTC
V: TRBV7-9; D: -; J: TRBJ1-1; size: -; length: 14; CDR3: CASSLAQSTGMAFF; DNA: TGTGCCAGCAGCTTAGCCCAGTCCACAGGGATGGCTTTCTTT
V: TRBV19; D: -; J: TRBJ1-1; size: -; length: 11; CDR3: CASSIGREAFF; DNA: TGTGCCAGTAGTATTGGCCGTGAAGCTTTCTTT
V: TRBV7-2; D: TRBD2; J: TRBJ2-1; size: -; length: 14; CDR3: CASSRLSGSDEQFF; DNA: TGTGCCAGCAGCCGTCTTAGCGGGAGTGATGAGCAGTTCTTC
V: TRBV28; D: TRBD2; J: TRBJ2-7; size: -; length: 14; CDR3: CASSLGGGIYEQYF; DNA: TGTGCCAGCAGTTTAGGGGGGGGAATCTACGAGCAGTACTTC
V: TRBV7-3; D: -; J: TRBJ2-3; size: once; length: 13; CDR3: CASSLAFTDTQYF; DNA: TGTGCCAGCAGCTTAGCCTTCACAGATACGCAGTATTTT
V: TRBV5-1; D: -; J: TRBJ2-3; size: -; length: 16; CDR3: CASSPGRARNTDTQYF; DNA: TGCGCCAGCAGCCCGGGCAGGGCCCGAAACACAGATACGCAGTATTTT
V: TRBV21-1; D: -; J: TRBJ1-2; size: -; length: 17; CDR3: CASSTGPGGPTNYGYTF; DNA: TGTGCCAGCAGCACGGGGCCAGGGGGCCCGACGAACTATGGCTACACCTTC
V: TRBV25-1; D: TRBD1; J: TRBJ2-2; size: -; length: 15; CDR3: CASSSTGGLNGELFF; DNA: TGTGCCAGCAGTTCGACAGGGGGTCTTAACGGGGAGCTGTTTTTT
V: TRBV14; D: TRBD2; J: TRBJ2-7; size: -; length: 15; CDR3: CASSREGTSGYEQYF; DNA: TGTGCCAGCAGCCGAGAAGGGACTAGCGGCTACGAGCAGTACTTC
V: TRBV12-5; D: -; J: TRBJ2-3; size: -; length: 14; CDR3: CASGSPTRTDTQYF; DNA: TGTGCTAGTGGTTCCCCCACAAGGACAGATACGCAGTATTTT
V: TRBV30; D: -; J: TRBJ1-2; size: -; length: 17; CDR3: CAWSVRRHTITNYGYTF; DNA: TGTGCCTGGAGTGTACGGCGGCACACTATAACTAACTATGGCTACACCTTC
V: TRBV5-1; D: -; J: TRBJ2-6; size: -; length: 18; CDR3: CASSVSSGRRSGANVLTF; DNA: TGCGCCAGCAGCGTGTCGTCGGGACGTCGATCTGGGGCCAACGTCCTGACTTTC
V: TRBV7-3; D: -; J: TRBJ2-7; size: -; length: 16; CDR3: CASSPSAGRVSYEQYF; DNA: TGTGCCAGCAGCCCCTCAGCGGGCCGAGTGTCGTACGAGCAGTACTTC
V: TRBV19; D: TRBD2; J: TRBJ2-1; size: -; length: 13; CDR3: CASIGTSGNEQFF; DNA: TGTGCCAGTATTGGGACTAGCGGTAATGAGCAGTTCTTC
V: TRBV28; D: TRBD2; J: TRBJ2-3; size: -; length: 16; CDR3: CASTPAGGPGTDTQYF; DNA: TGTGCCAGCACCCCTGCGGGAGGGCCGGGGACAGATACGCAGTATTTT
V: TRBV7-2; D: -; J: TRBJ2-6; size: -; length: 16; CDR3: CASSPQRNSGANVLTF; DNA: TGTGCCAGCAGCCCACAGCGGAACTCTGGGGCCAACGTCCTGACTTTC
V: TRBV7-9; D: TRBD1; J: TRBJ1-2; size: -; length: 14; CDR3: CASSGTGIWYGYTF; DNA: TGTGCCAGCAGCGGGACAGGGATATGGTATGGCTACACCTTC
V: TRBV11-3; D: TRBD1; J: TRBJ1-1; size: -; length: 16; CDR3: CASSHYLGTGNTEAFF; DNA: TGTGCCAGCAGCCACTACCTTGGGACAGGGAACACTGAAGCTTTCTTT
V: TRBV7-2; D: -; J: TRBJ2-1; size: -; length: 17; CDR3: CASSLASGSPPYNEQFF; DNA: TGTGCCAGCAGCTTAGCGTCCGGGAGTCCCCCCTACAATGAGCAGTTCTTC
V: TRBV7-3; D: TRBD2; J: TRBJ2-2; size: -; length: 14; CDR3: CASQLAGPTGELFF; DNA: TGTGCCAGCCAACTAGCGGGACCCACCGGGGAGCTGTTTTTT
V: TRBV7-3; D: TRBD2; J: TRBJ2-1; size: -; length: 18; CDR3: CASSPLGLAGGPGNEQFF; DNA: TGTGCCAGCAGCCCGCTGGGGCTAGCGGGAGGGCCAGGGAATGAGCAGTTCTTC
V: TRBV7-6; D: TRBD1; J: TRBJ1-2; size: -; length: 14; CDR3: CASSSPGQGAGYTF; DNA: TGTGCCAGCAGCTCCCCGGGACAGGGGGCTGGCTACACCTTC
V: TRBV30; D: -; J: TRBJ1-2; size: -; length: 12; CDR3: CAWGAGNYGYTF; DNA: TGTGCCTGGGGCGCGGGGAACTATGGCTACACCTTC
V: TRBV11-3; D: TRBD1; J: TRBJ1-6; size: -; length: 15; CDR3: CASTRGRTGNSPLHF; DNA: TGTGCCAGCACCCGGGGGAGGACAGGGAATTCACCCCTCCACTTT
V: TRBV10-3; D: -; J: TRBJ2-2; size: -; length: 14; CDR3: CAIGQPTYTGELFF; DNA: TGTGCCATCGGACAGCCAACTTACACCGGGGAGCTGTTTTTT
V: TRBV19; D: TRBD1; J: TRBJ2-4; size: -; length: 15; CDR3: CASSTGQGRDNIQYF; DNA: TGTGCCAGTAGTACCGGACAGGGAAGGGACAACATTCAGTACTTC
V: TRBV11-2; D: TRBD1; J: TRBJ1-2; size: -; length: 17; CDR3: CASSPRTGGWANYGYTF; DNA: TGTGCCAGCAGCCCGCGGACAGGGGGGTGGGCTAACTATGGCTACACCTTC
V: TRBV27; D: -; J: TRBJ2-1; size: -; length: 14; CDR3: CASSPPLGVNEQFF; DNA: TGTGCCAGCAGTCCACCGCTCGGGGTGAATGAGCAGTTCTTC